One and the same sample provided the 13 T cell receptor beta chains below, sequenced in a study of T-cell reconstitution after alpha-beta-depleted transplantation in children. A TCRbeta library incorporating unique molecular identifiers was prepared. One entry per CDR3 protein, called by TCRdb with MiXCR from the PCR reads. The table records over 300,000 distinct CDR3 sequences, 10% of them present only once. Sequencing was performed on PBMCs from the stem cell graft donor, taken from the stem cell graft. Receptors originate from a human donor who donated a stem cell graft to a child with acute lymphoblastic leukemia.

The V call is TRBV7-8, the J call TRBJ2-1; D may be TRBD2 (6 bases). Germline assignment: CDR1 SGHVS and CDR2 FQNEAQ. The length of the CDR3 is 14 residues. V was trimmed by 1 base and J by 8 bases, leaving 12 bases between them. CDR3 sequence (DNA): TGTGCCAGCAGCTTAGGGGCGGGAATTGATGAGCAGTTCTTC. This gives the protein CASSLGAGIDEQFF.

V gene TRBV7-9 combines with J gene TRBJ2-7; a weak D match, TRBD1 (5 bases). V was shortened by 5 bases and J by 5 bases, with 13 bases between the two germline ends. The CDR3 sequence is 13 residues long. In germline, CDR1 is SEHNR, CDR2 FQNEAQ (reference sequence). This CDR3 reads CASSPPFRDEQYF. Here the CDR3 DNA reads TGTGCCAGCAGCCCCCCGTTCAGGGACGAGCAGTACTTC.

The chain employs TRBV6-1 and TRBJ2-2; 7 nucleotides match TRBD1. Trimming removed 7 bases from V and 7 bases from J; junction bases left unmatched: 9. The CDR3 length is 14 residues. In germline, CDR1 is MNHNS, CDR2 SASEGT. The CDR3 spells CASKAGGSGGELFF. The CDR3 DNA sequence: TGTGCCAGCAAAGCAGGGGGTTCGGGCGGGGAGCTGTTTTTT.

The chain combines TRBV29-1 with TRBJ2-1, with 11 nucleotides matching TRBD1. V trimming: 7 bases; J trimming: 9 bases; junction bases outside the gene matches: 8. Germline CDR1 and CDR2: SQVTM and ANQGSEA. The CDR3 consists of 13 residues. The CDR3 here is CSGGQGARGEQFF. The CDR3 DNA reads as TGCAGCGGAGGACAGGGGGCCCGGGGTGAGCAGTTCTTC.

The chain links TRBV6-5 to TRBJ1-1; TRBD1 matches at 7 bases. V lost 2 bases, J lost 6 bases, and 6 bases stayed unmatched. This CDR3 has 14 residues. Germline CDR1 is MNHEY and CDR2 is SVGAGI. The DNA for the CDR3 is TGTGCCAGCAGTTACCGTAGGGGGCTCTCTGAAGCTTTCTTT. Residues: CASSYRRGLSEAFF.

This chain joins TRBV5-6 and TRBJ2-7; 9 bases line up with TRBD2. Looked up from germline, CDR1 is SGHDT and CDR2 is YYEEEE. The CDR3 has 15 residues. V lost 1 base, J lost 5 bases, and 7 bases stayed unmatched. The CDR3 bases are TGTGCCAGCAGCTTGCCGGGACTAGCAAGGAACGAGCAGTACTTC. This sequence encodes CASSLPGLARNEQYF.

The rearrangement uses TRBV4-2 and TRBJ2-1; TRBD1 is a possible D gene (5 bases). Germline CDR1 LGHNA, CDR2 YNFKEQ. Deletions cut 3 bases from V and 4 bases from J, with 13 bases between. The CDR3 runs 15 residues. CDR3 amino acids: CASSQAGRIYNEQFF. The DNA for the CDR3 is TGTGCCAGCAGCCAGGCAGGGCGAATTTACAATGAGCAGTTCTTC.

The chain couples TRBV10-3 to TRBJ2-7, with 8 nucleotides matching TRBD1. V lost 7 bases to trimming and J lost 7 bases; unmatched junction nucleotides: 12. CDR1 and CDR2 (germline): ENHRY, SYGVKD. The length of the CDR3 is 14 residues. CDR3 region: CAIKEQGAYREQYF. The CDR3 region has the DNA TGTGCCATCAAGGAGCAGGGGGCGTATCGAGAGCAGTACTTC.

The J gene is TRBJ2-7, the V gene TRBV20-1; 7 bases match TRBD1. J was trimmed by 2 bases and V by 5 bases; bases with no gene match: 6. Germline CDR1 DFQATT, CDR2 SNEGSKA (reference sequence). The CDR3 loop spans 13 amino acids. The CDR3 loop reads CSAYDRETYEQYF. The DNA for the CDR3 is TGCAGTGCTTACGACAGGGAAACCTACGAGCAGTACTTC.

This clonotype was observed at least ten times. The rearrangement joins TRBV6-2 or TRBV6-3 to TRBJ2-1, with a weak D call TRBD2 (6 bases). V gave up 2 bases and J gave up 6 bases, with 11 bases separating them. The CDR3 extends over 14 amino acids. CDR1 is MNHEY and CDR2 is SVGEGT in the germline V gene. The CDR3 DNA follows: TGTGCCAGCAGTTACGGGACTTCGTCCAATGAGCAGTTCTTC. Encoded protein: CASSYGTSSNEQFF.

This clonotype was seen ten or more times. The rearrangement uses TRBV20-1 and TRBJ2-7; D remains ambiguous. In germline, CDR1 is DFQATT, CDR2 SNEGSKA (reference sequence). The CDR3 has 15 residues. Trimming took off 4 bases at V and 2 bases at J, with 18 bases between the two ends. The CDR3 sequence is CSATPRSVQTYEQYF. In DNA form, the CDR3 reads TGCAGTGCTACCCCTAGGAGCGTGCAAACCTACGAGCAGTACTTC.

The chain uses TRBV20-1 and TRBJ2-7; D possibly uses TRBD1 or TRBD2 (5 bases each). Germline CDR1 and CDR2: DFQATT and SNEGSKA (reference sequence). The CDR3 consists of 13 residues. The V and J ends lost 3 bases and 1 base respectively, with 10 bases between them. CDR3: CSARSGPSYEQYF. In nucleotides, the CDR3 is TGCAGTGCTAGGTCGGGACCGTCCTACGAGCAGTACTTC.

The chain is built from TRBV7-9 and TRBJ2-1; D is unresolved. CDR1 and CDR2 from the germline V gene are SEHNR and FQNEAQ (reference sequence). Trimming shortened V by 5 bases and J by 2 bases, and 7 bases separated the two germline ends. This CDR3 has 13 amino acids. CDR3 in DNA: TGTGCCAGCAGCGTAACGGCCTACAATGAGCAGTTCTTC. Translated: CASSVTAYNEQFF.